This TCR beta chain was recovered during a study of T cells in Graves' hyperthyroidism and ophthalmopathy. General study points: Ophthalmopathy onset followed model prediction by a median approximately 7 months.

This clonotype occurred many times. What it recognizes is unknown. TCR beta CDR3 regions were amplified from RNA transcripts. The study used the HTBI primer set for a first-round RT-PCR of the TCR CDR3. Using its own MiXCR run on the multiplex PCR reads, TCRdb lists one record per CDR3 protein. The repertoire holds 300,000 to 450,000 distinct CDR3 sequences, roughly 14% seen once, with around 20% in the top ten. Uncontrolled infection, other autoimmune disease, pregnancy or lactation barred patients from enrollment. The blood sample predates any ophthalmopathy symptoms, coming from first hyperthyroidism diagnosis. Extraction of PBMCs used 9 to 10 ml of fresh peripheral blood. Per germline, CDR1 MNHEY and CDR2 SMNVEV (reference sequence). V gave up 5 bases and J gave up 1 base, with 11 bases separating them. CDR3 length: 14 amino acids.

Sample: blood. This clonotype was sampled from a young man with Graves' hyperthyroidism that later progressed to Graves' ophthalmopathy. This chain links TRBV27 with TRBJ1-1, with a tentative D call TRBD1 (5 bases). The CDR3: CASSVKGWNTEAFF. CDR3 in DNA: TGTGCCAGCAGTGTAAAGGGGTGGAACACTGAAGCTTTCTTT.